These 28 T cell receptor beta chains came from one sample sequenced in a study of tumor-infiltrating lymphocytes in primary liver carcinoma. The study co-extracted DNA and RNA from approximately 20-30 mg of unsorted bulk tissue. With a constant-region primer, TCR beta cDNA was made from approximately 500 ng of total RNA. Libraries for TCR beta were built through three nested multiplex PCR rounds, which together made up a slightly modified ARM-PCR procedure. Researchers ran the first two PCR rounds for roughly 10 cycles each with TRBV1-TRBV30 forward primers and a C-beta reverse primer. In TCRdb, the multiplex PCR reads were re-called with MiXCR into one record per CDR3 protein. The sample consists of about 20,000 distinct CDR3 sequences, 80% of them appearing once. Sequenced material: liver tumor tissue from sampling region 2. Regarding subset: tumor region T2, inferior pole. Receptors originate from a woman in her 30s with primary liver carcinoma and hepatitis B virus infection.

Worth noting for this clonotype: A junction end diverges from the germline sequence, so it may reflect a read error. V usage is TRBV4-2 and J usage is TRBJ2-7; no definite D call. Germline V gene lookup returns CDR1 LGHNA and CDR2 YNFKEQ. The CDR3 contains 13 residues. The CDR3 DNA is TGTGCCAGCAGCCAATACATGGTGTACGATCAGTACTTC. Protein product: CASSQYMVYDQYF.

This clonotype occurred many times. The rearrangement uses TRBV7-9 and TRBJ2-2; no definite D call. Trimming pared 4 bases from V and 3 bases from J, leaving 9 bases between. This CDR3 region has 14 residues. Germline-derived CDR1 and CDR2 are SEHNR and FQNEAQ (reference sequence). The CDR3 DNA reads as TGTGCCAGCAGCTCCGGTACGCACACCGGGGAGCTGTTTTTT. It encodes CASSSGTHTGELFF.

This sequence joins TRBV4-2 and TRBJ1-1, with D possibly TRBD1 on 5 matching bases. CDR3 length equals 16 residues. CDR1 LGHNA and CDR2 YNFKEQ come from the germline V gene. Deletions cut 6 bases from V and 3 bases from J, with 20 bases between. The CDR3 coding sequence is TGTGCCAGCAGGCCCGTCGAAGGGAGAGGGGACACTGAAGCTTTCTTT. The encoded protein is CASRPVEGRGDTEAFF.

As for this clonotype: Given the absence of the conserved phenylalanine or tryptophan at the CDR3 end, a read error is likely. The chain couples TRBV29-1 to TRBJ1-1; 7 bases are shared with TRBD1. Losses at the gene ends were 6 bases for V and 11 bases for J; bases not matched to a gene: 12. The CDR3 runs to 12 residues. Per germline, CDR1 SQVTM and CDR2 ANQGSEA. This CDR3 reads CSVETGSTYAFS. For the CDR3, the DNA is TGCAGCGTCGAGACAGGGAGCACTTATGCTTTCTCT.

This chain joins TRBV5-1 and TRBJ2-2; D unresolved. This CDR3 has 11 residues. Germline CDR1 is SGHRS and CDR2 is YFSETQ. The CDR3 DNA is TGCGCAAACAGCTTCACCGGGGAGCTGTTTTTT. Its translation: CANSFTGELFF.

The chain joins TRBV10-3 to TRBJ2-1; TRBD1 might be the D (6 bases). Germline CDR1 and CDR2: ENHRY and SYGVKD. V was trimmed by 4 bases and J by 7 bases, leaving 23 bases between them. The CDR3 extends over 17 amino acids. The CDR3 coding sequence is TGTGCCATCAGTGGATCCCAAGCGGCCAGGGGCTATAATGAGCAGTTCTTC. Protein product: CAISGSQAARGYNEQFF.

Note on this clonotype: The junction shows a germline mismatch at one end, possibly a read error. The chain joins TRBV11-1 to TRBJ2-2; D is perhaps TRBD2 (6 bases). The CDR3 spans 13 residues. CDR1 and CDR2 from the germline V gene are SGHAT and FQDESV (reference sequence). In DNA form, the CDR3 reads TGTGCCAGCAGCCTACTAGCCGGCGGGAAGCTGTTTTTT. It codes for CASSLLAGGKLFF. Together with reference TRBV11-1 and TRBJ2-2, the CDR3 gives the full variable domain: EAEVAQSPRYKITEKSQAVAFWCDPISGHATLYWYRQILGQGPELLVQFQDESVVDDSQLPKDRFSAERLKGVDSTLKIQPAELGDSAMYLCASSLLAGGKLFFGEGSRLTVL.

Regarding this clonotype: Its ends do not fully match the called genes, so a read error is possible. The V and J genes are TRBV11-2 and TRBJ2-7, with D possibly being TRBD1 (5 bases). The CDR3 is made up of 13 amino acids. CDR1 SGHAT and CDR2 FQNNGV come from the germline V gene. The CDR3 nucleotides are TGTGCTAGCAGCTTAGGGGTTTCCCCCGAGCAGTACTTC. Its protein product is CASSLGVSPEQYF.

A remark on this clonotype: The junction departs from germline at one end; a sequencing error may be responsible. This chain joins TRBV6-6 and TRBJ2-2; D call uncertain. Per the germline V gene, CDR1 is MNHNY and CDR2 is SVGAGI (reference sequence). The CDR3 consists of 12 residues. This chain's CDR3 is CTSNYSSWELFF. CDR3 coding DNA: TGTACCAGCAATTATAGCTCCTGGGAGCTGTTTTTT.

On this clonotype: The CDR3 ends on some other residue instead of the conserved phenylalanine or tryptophan, so this is likely a read error. The genes are TRBV11-2 and TRBJ2-2, with D perhaps matching TRBD2 (5 bases). This CDR3 has 16 amino acids. Germline loops: CDR1 SGHAT, CDR2 FQNNGV. CDR3 nucleotides: TGTGCCAGCAGCCCCGATCCCCAATTGAACGCCGGGAAGCTGTTTTCT. Its protein product is CASSPDPQLNAGKLFS.

By frequency in the sample, this clonotype is medium-sized. The chain carries TRBV12-3 or TRBV12-4 and TRBJ2-5; tentative D call: TRBD1 (6 bases). The CDR3 is 13 amino acids. V lost 6 bases and J 4 bases, leaving 12 bases between the germline ends. CDR3 sequence: CASSPGELETQYF. Written as DNA, the CDR3 is TGTGCCAGCAGCCCAGGGGAATTAGAGACCCAGTACTTC.

Points on this clonotype: Here the CDR3 omits its conserved ending phenylalanine or tryptophan, so a read error is the likely source. The chain uses TRBV29-1 and TRBJ2-5; TRBD1 matches 11 bases. The length of the CDR3 is 15 residues. Germline CDR1 is SQVTM and CDR2 is ANQGSEA. The CDR3 here is CSVEADRGRAETQYS. CDR3 nucleotide sequence: TGCAGCGTTGAGGCGGACAGGGGGCGGGCGGAGACACAGTACTCC.

With respect to this clonotype: This may arise from a read error, as a much more abundant clone is one base away. The chain couples TRBV20-1 to TRBJ2-2; 11 nucleotides match TRBD1. The CDR3 extends over 15 amino acids. V was clipped by 1 base and J by 13 bases; unmatched bases: 11. CDR1 DFQATT and CDR2 SNEGSKA come from the germline V gene (reference sequence). This chain's CDR3 is CSARGTGGVGRGLFF. CDR3 nucleotides: TGCAGTGCTAGAGGGACAGGGGGCGTAGGCCGGGGGCTGTTTTTT.

This clonotype was observed a few times. Germline is not matched at one junction end, which may reflect a read error. V and J are TRBV11-2 and TRBJ1-4, with D maybe TRBD1 (5 bases). Per the germline V gene, CDR1 is SGHAT and CDR2 is FQNNGV. The CDR3 sequence is 16 residues long. The CDR3 region has the DNA TGTACCAGTAGCTTGTTTCAGGGATCAATTAATGAAAAACTGTTTTTT. Its translation: CTSSLFQGSINEKLFF.

V and J are TRBV29-1 and TRBJ2-1; 7 bases are a match to TRBD2. Germline V gene lookup returns CDR1 SQVTM and CDR2 ANQGSEA. The CDR3 has 12 residues. This CDR3 reads CGVVGWEGRTFF. The DNA for the CDR3 is TGCGGTGTCGTGGGGTGGGAGGGCCGAACCTTCTTC.

As regards this clonotype: With a much larger clone just one base away, this may be a read error. The chain's CDR3 is CASSVWISGRETQYF. The CDR3 DNA is TGTGCCAGCAGCGTATGGATTAGCGGGCGAGAGACCCAGTACTTC. The J gene is TRBJ2-5, the V gene TRBV9, with 7 bases aligning to TRBD2. Germline CDR1 reads SGDLS; CDR2 reads YYNGEE. Unmatched junction bases numbered 7, after V lost 1 base and J lost 4 bases. The CDR3 totals 15 residues.

On this clonotype itself: A junction end diverges from the germline sequence, so it may reflect a read error. The V gene is TRBV4-3, the J gene TRBJ2-3; no reliable D call. This CDR3 has 18 residues. Germline assignment: CDR1 LGHNA and CDR2 YSLEER. CDR3 protein: CASSQSVWLGDSDDTQYF. CDR3 nucleotides: TGCGCCAGCAGCCAGTCGGTCTGGTTGGGTGATTCCGATGATACGCAATATTTT.

This clonotype was observed a single time. A much larger clone sits a single nucleotide away, making a read error possible. The rearrangement joins TRBV11-2 to TRBJ2-1, with a possible D match to TRBD2 (5 bases). The length of the CDR3 is 15 residues. Germline V gene lookup returns CDR1 SGHAT and CDR2 FQNNGV. In DNA form, the CDR3 reads TGTGCCAGCAGCTTTGTGTTAGCGCCCTACAATAAGCAGTTCTTC. Protein product: CASSFVLAPYNKQFF.

The V and J genes are TRBV6-5 and TRBJ1-6; D gene unclear. Trimming stripped 9 bases from V and 9 bases from J, with 21 bases between. The CDR3 consists of 15 residues. Germline CDR1 MNHEY, CDR2 SVGAGI. The CDR3 DNA reads TGTGCCAGGAGGGAAAGGAGTCCCCTCCTTTCACCCCTCCACTTT. It codes for CARRERSPLLSPLHF.

As concerns this clonotype: A junction end diverges from the germline sequence, so it may reflect a read error. The chain is built from TRBV5-1 and TRBJ1-5; D unresolved. This CDR3 comprises 13 residues. Germline V gene lookup returns CDR1 SGHRS and CDR2 YFSETQ. The CDR3 spells CASSLMEHQPQHF. CDR3 DNA sequence: TGCGCCAGTAGCTTGATGGAGCATCAGCCCCAGCATTTT.

With regard to this clonotype: One end of the junction fails to match germline, which may point to a read error. The chain recombines TRBV5-5 with TRBJ1-6; the D is unclear. Germline CDR1 is SGHKS and CDR2 is YYEKEE (reference sequence). The CDR3 covers 16 residues. This CDR3 reads CASSYSLISYNSPLYF. CDR3 bases: TGTGCCAGCAGCTATAGCTTGATCTCCTATAACTCACCCCTCTATTTT.

In regard to this clonotype: Since a much larger clone is just one base distant, this may be a read error. V is TRBV29-1 and J is TRBJ2-2; possible D gene TRBD2, 6 bases. Looked up from germline, CDR1 is SQVTM and CDR2 is ANQGSEA. The CDR3 is made up of 13 amino acids. The CDR3 DNA follows: TGCAGCGTTGTCCTAGCGAGAGCCGGGGAGGTGTTTTTT. Translating it yields CSVVLARAGEVFF.

A remark on this clonotype: Because the CDR3 is missing its conserved closing phenylalanine or tryptophan, this is likely a read error. The chain uses TRBV10-3 and TRBJ2-1; D remains ambiguous. The CDR3 covers 14 residues. Trimming took 5 bases from V and 8 from J, leaving 16 bases between them. Germline lookup yields CDR1 ENHRY and CDR2 SYGVKD. The CDR3 is CAISPTATRDEQFI. CDR3 sequence (DNA): TGTGCCATCAGTCCCACGGCGACACGGGATGAGCAGTTCATT.

Worth noting for this clonotype: This is likely a read error, given that the CDR3 carries no conserved phenylalanine or tryptophan at its end. The chain employs TRBV6-1 and TRBJ2-7, with 9 bases aligning to TRBD2. The CDR3 is made up of 14 amino acids. Germline trimming cut 5 bases from V and 7 bases from J; bases unmatched to any gene: 9. CDR1 is MNHNS and CDR2 is SASEGT in the germline V gene. CDR3: CASSNIAGVYEQYI. CDR3 bases: TGTGCCAGCAGTAACATAGCGGGAGTGTATGAGCAGTACATC.

With regard to this clonotype: It is unclear where the CDR3 begins or ends on the DNA, so no DNA is shown, and the CDR3 is as TCRdb lists it. The J gene is TRBJ2-2, the V gene TRBV6-1; TRBD1 is the table's D call, not checked against the DNA. Germline V gene sequence: CDR1 MNHNS, CDR2 SASEGT. The CDR3 extends over 19 residues, inclusive of both ends. The CDR3 sequence: CAGSETLSGGAANTGSCFF.

As concerns this clonotype: A much more abundant neighbour one base away suggests this may be a read error. The chain has TRBV21-1 and TRBJ2-1; TRBD2 is the table's D call and was not checked against the DNA. TRBV21-1 has pseudogene status. This CDR3 spans 15 amino acids. The CDR3 sequence is CASSKFLAGDSEPFF. In DNA, the CDR3 is TGTGCCAGCAGTAAGTTTTTAGCGGGAGACAGTGAGCCGTTCTTC.

In its sample, this clonotype was seen many times. This chain uses TRBV9 with TRBJ2-5; D not resolved. The CDR3 sequence is 15 residues long. CDR1 is SGDLS and CDR2 is YYNGEE in the germline V gene. V lost 0 bases and J 0 bases, leaving 9 bases between the germline ends. The CDR3 DNA reads as TGTGCCAGCAGCGTAGGCGCATCGCACCAAGAGACCCAGTACTTC. It encodes CASSVGASHQETQYF.

Notes on this clonotype: This may arise from a read error, as a much more abundant clone is one base away. The conserved phenylalanine or tryptophan normally closing the CDR3 is absent here, so this likely arose from a read error. The DNA of the CDR3 is TGTGCCAGTAGTATTCATACTAGCGGGGCCTACGAGCAGTACTTA. Its translation is CASSIHTSGAYEQYL. This sequence joins TRBV19 and TRBJ2-7, with 10 bases fitting TRBD2. Germline V lookup: CDR1 LNHDA, CDR2 SQIVND (reference sequence). CDR3 size: 15 residues. The V and J ends lost 3 bases and 2 bases, in that order; junction bases with no gene match: 4.